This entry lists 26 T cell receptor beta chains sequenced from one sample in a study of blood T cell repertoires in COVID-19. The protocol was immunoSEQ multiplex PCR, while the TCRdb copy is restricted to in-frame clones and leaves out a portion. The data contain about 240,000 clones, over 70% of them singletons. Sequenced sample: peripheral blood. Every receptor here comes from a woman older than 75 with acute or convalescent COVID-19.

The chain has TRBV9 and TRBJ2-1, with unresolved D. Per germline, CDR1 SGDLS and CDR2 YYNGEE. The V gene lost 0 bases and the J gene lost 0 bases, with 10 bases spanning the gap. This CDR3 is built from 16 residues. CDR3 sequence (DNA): TGTGCCAGCAGCGTAGAGATGCTAGACTCCTACAATGAGCAGTTCTTC. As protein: CASSVEMLDSYNEQFF.

CDR3 coding DNA: TGCGCCAGCAGCCCAGTAGCGGGAGGTTACAATGAGCAGTTCTTC. This codes for CASSPVAGGYNEQFF. V gene TRBV4-1 combines with J gene TRBJ2-1; 10 bases line up with TRBD2. The J segment lost 4 bases and the V segment lost 4 bases, leaving 4 bases of the junction unmatched. This CDR3 is built from 15 residues. Germline V lookup: CDR1 MGHRA, CDR2 YSYEKL.

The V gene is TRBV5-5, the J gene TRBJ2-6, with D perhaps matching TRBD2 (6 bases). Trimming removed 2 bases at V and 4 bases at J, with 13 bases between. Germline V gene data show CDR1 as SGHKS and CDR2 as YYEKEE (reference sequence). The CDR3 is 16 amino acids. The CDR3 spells CASSFGGVAGANVLTF. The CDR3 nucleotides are TGTGCCAGCAGCTTCGGAGGGGTGGCCGGGGCCAACGTCCTGACTTTC.

The CDR3: CASNPIGTGNQPQHF. The CDR3 region has the DNA TGTGCCAGTAATCCCATCGGGACAGGGAATCAGCCCCAGCATTTT. J is TRBJ1-5 and V is TRBV19, with 9 bases that match TRBD1. The CDR3 has 15 residues. Per germline, CDR1 LNHDA and CDR2 SQIVND (reference sequence). V dropped 7 bases and J dropped 4; count of bases not matched to a gene: 8.

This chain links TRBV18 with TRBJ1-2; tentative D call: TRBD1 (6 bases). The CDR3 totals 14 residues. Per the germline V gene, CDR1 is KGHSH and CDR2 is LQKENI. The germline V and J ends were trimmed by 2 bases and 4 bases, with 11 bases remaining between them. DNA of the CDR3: TGTGCCAGCTCACCAGGGGGGGCCTTCTATGGCTACACCTTC. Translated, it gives CASSPGGAFYGYTF. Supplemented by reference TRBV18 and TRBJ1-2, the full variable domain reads NAGVMQNPRHLVRRRGQEARLRCSPMKGHSHVYWYRQLPEEGLKFMVYLQKENIIDESGMPKERFSAEFPKEGPSILRIQQVVRGDSAAYFCASSPGGAFYGYTFGSGTRLTVV.

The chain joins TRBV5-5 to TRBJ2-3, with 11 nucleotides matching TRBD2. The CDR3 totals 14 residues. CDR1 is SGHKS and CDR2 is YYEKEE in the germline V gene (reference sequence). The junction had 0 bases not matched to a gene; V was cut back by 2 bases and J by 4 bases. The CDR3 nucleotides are TGTGCCAGCAGCTTTAGCGGGAGGGCAGATACGCAGTATTTT. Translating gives CASSFSGRADTQYF.

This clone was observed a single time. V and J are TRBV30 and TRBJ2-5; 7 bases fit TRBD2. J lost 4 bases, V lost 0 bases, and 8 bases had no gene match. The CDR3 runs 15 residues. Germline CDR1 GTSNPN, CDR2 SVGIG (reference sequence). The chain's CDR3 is CAWSVGQRDGETQYF. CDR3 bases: TGTGCCTGGAGTGTGGGCCAGCGGGACGGAGAGACCCAGTACTTC.

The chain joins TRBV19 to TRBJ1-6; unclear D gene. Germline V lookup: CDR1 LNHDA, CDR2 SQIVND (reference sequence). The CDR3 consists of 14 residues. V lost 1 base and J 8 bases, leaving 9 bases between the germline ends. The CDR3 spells CASSIGLGDSPLHF. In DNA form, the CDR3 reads TGTGCCAGTAGTATAGGTCTCGGGGATTCACCCCTCCACTTT. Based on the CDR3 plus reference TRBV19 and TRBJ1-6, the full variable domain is DGGITQSPKYLFRKEGQNVTLSCEQNLNHDAMYWYRQDPGQGLRLIYYSQIVNDFQKGDIAEGYSVSREKKESFPLTVTSAQKNPTAFYLCASSIGLGDSPLHFGNGTRLTVT.

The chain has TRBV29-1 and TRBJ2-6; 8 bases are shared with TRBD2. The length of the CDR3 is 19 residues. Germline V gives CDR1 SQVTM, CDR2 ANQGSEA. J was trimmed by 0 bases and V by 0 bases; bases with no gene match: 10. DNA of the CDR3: TGCAGCGTTGAAGATCGGGGGGCGGGAGGAAACTCTGGGGCCAACGTCCTGACTTTC. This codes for CSVEDRGAGGNSGANVLTF.

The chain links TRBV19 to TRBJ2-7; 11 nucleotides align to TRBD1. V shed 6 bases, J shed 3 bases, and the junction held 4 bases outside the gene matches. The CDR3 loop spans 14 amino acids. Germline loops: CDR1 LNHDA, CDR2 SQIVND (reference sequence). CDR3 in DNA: TGTGCCAGTAGAGCGGGACAGGGGGTCTACGAGCAGTACTTC. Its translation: CASRAGQGVYEQYF.

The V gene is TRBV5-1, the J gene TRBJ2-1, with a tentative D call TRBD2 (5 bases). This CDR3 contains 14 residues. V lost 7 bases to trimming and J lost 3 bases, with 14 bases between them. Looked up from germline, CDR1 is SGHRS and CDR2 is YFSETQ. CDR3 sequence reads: CASPLRGNYNEQFF. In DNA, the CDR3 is TGCGCCAGCCCCCTCCGAGGGAACTACAATGAGCAGTTCTTC.

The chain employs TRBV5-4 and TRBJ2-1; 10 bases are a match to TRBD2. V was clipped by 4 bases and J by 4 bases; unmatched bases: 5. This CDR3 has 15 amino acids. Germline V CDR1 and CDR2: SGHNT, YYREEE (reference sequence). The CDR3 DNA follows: TGTGCCAGCAGCAAAAGCGGGGGGGTTTACAATGAGCAGTTCTTC. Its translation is CASSKSGGVYNEQFF. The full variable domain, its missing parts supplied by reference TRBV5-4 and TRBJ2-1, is ETGVTQSPTHLIKTRGQQVTLRCSSQSGHNTVSWYQQALGQGPQFIFQYYREEENGRGNFPPRFSGLQFPNYSSELNVNALELDDSALYLCASSKSGGVYNEQFFGPGTRLTVL.

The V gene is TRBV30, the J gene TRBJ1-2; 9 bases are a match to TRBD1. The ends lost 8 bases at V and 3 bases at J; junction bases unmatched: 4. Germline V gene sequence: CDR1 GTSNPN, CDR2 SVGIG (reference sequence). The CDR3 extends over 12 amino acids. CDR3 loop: CAHRGPDYGYTF. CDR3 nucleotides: TGTGCCCACAGGGGGCCAGACTATGGCTACACCTTC.

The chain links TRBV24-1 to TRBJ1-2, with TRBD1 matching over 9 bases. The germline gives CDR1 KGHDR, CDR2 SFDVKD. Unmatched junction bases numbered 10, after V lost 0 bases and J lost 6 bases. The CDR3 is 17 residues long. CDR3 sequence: CATSDLGFRDRVNGYTF. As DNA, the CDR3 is TGTGCCACCAGTGATTTGGGGTTCCGGGACAGGGTGAATGGCTACACCTTC.

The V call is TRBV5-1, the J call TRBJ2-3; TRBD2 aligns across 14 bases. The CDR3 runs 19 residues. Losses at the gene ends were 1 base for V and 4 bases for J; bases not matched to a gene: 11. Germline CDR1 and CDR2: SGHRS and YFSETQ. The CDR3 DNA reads TGCGCCAGCAGCTTGCGGGGACTAGCGGGGGCCCCGGGGGCAGATACGCAGTATTTT. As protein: CASSLRGLAGAPGADTQYF.

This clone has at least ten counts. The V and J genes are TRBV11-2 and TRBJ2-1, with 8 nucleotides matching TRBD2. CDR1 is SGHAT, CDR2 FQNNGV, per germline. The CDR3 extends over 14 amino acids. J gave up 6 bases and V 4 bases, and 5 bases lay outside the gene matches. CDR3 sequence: CASSWGGGTNEQFF. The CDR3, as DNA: TGTGCCAGCAGCTGGGGCGGGGGGACCAATGAGCAGTTCTTC.

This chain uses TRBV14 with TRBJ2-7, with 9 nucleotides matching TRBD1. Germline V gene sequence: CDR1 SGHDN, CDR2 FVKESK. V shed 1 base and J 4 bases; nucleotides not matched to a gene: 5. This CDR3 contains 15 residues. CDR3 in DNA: TGTGCCAGCAGCCAAGGCGGGACAGGGCGTTACGAGCAGTACTTC. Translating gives CASSQGGTGRYEQYF.

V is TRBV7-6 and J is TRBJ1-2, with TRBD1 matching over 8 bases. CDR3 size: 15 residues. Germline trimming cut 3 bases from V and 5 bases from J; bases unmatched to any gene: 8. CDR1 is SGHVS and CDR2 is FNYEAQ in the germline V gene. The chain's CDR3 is CASSFQPGQDYGYTF. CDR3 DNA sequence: TGTGCCAGCAGCTTTCAACCGGGACAGGATTATGGCTACACCTTC.

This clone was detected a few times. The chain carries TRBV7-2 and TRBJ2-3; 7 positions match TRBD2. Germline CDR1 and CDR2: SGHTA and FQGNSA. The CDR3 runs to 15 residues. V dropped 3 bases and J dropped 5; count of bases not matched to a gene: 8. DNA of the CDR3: TGTGCCAGCAGCTTTAAGGGAGGGCCGGTAGATACGCAGTATTTT. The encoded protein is CASSFKGGPVDTQYF.

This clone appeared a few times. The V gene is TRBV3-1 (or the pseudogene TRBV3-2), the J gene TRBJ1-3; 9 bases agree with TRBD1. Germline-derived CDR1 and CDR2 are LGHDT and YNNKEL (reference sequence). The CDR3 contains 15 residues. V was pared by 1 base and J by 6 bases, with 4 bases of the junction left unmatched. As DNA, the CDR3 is TGTGCCAGCAGCCAAGGACAGGGGGTTATAAACACCATATATTTT. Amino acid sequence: CASSQGQGVINTIYF.

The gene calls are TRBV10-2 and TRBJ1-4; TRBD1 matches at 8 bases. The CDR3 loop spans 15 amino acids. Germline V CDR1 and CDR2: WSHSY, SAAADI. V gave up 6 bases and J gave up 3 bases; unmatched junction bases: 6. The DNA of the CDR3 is TGCGCCAGCAGGGACCAGGGGGCTGCTAATGAAAAACTGTTTTTT. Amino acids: CASRDQGAANEKLFF.

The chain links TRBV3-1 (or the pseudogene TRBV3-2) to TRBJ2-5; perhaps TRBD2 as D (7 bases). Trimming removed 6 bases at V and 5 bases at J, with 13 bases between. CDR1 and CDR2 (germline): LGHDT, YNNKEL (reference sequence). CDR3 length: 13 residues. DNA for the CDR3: TGTGCCAGCAGAGGAGGGGGGGAGGAGACCCAGTACTTC. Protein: CASRGGGEETQYF.

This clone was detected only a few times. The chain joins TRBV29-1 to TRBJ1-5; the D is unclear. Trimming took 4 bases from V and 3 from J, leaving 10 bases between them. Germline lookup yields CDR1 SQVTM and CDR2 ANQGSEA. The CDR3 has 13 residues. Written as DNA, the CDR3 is TGCAGCGTTGCGCTAAACTTCAATCAGCCCCAGCATTTT. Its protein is CSVALNFNQPQHF. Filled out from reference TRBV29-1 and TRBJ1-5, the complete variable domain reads SAVISQKPSRDICQRGTSLTIQCQVDSQVTMMFWYRQQPGQSLTLIATANQGSEATYESGFVIDKFPISRPNLTFSTLTVSNMSPEDSSIYLCSVALNFNQPQHFGDGTRLSIL.

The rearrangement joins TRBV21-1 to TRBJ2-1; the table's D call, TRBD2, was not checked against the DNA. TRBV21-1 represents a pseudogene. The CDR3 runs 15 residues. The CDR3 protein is CASSPGGLTYNEQFF. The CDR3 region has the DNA TGTGCCAGCAGCCCGGGAGGCCTAACCTACAATGAGCAGTTCTTC.

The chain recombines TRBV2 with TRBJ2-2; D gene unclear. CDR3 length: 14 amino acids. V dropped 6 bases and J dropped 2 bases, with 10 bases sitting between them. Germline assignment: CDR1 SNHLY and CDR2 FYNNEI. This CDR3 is CASSSFFNTGELFF. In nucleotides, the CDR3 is TGTGCCAGCAGCTCCTTTTTCAACACCGGGGAGCTGTTTTTT.

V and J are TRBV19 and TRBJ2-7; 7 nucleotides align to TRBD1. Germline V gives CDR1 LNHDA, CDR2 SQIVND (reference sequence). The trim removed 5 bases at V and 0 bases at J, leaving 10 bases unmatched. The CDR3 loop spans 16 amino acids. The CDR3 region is CASSGQRTGTSYEQYF. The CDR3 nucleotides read TGTGCCAGTAGTGGGCAACGGACAGGTACCTCCTACGAGCAGTACTTC.